This section outlines one TCR beta chain sequence together with its context. Its antigen is not identified. immunoSEQ v3.0 was run at survey level. Profiled with immunoSEQ multiplex PCR; TCRdb holds only in-frame clones, not every one. The sample carries around 21,000 clones, roughly 80% recorded once. This sample is part of a study of long-term antiretroviral therapy in people with HIV. Each HIV-infected participant was given treatment in the United States. Study-wide points: ART adherence, viral resistance and therapy changes were undocumented.

The germline V gene has CDR1 LGHNA and CDR2 YSLEER. Trimming cost V 4 bases and J 3 bases, with 16 bases left between them. The CDR3 runs 16 residues. The chain is built from TRBV4-3 and TRBJ2-1; D possibly corresponds to TRBD1 (5 bases). Material: unsorted PBMCs, obtained approximately 6.2 years after starting antiretroviral therapy. The source is a man under 40 with HIV. This CDR3 is CASSLVGPNHYNEQFF. CDR3 sequence (DNA): TGCGCCAGCAGCCTTGTGGGGCCTAATCACTACAATGAGCAGTTCTTC.